This T cell receptor beta chain is drawn from a study of patients and donors after allogeneic stem cell transplantation. MiXCR was run by TCRdb on the RT-PCR reads, yielding one entry per CDR3 protein. This sample has fewer than 25,000 distinct CDR3 sequences, with 4.9% found just once. The specimen sequenced was blood, either unsorted or a sorted T cell fraction (not recorded which). This clonotype was obtained from a human donor who was either an allogeneic HSCT recipient or a stem cell or donor lymphocyte infusion donor (not recorded which). It is not recorded whose cells these are; they may come from a transplant donor.

In DNA form, the CDR3 reads TGCGCCAGCAGCCAAGCCGGGACAGGGATTAACTATGAGCAGTTCTTC. Encoded protein: CASSQAGTGINYEQFF. V and J are TRBV4-1 and TRBJ2-1; TRBD1 matches at 9 bases. The germline V gene encodes CDR1 MGHRA and CDR2 YSYEKL. CDR3 length: 16 residues. V was clipped by 1 base and J by 8 bases; unmatched bases: 9.